This T cell receptor beta chain was captured by sequencing in a study of cytomegalovirus exposure and HLA in healthy donors. Germline CDR1 reads SGHVS; CDR2 reads FNYEAQ. The germline V and J ends were trimmed by 5 bases and 4 bases, with 19 bases remaining between them. This CDR3 is 16 amino acids long. General study findings and limits: The HLA-A and HLA-B alleles of most subjects were reportedly predicted accurately from TCR beta sequences. TCR beta V- and J-gene trimming, according to a later analysis, was linked to a missense DCLRE1C variant. In a later analysis, HLA-associated beta chains showed higher expansion and lower generation probabilities than comparable chains.

Researchers ran the PCR with 60 Vbeta and 13 Jbeta primers. Profiling relied on immunoSEQ multiplex PCR, and the TCRdb table lists in-frame clones only, not all of them. The sample has about 200,000 clones; roughly four fifths are singletons. Note on this clone: Antigen: not known.

The sample taken for sequencing was PBMCs. The source is a boy aged 2 to 10 in good health and CMV-seronegative. This chain uses TRBV7-6 with TRBJ2-3, with D perhaps matching TRBD1 (6 bases). CDR3 bases: TGTGCCAGCAGCCTCCGCCAGGGGTTCATCGCAGATACGCAGTATTTT. Amino acid sequence: CASSLRQGFIADTQYF. Using reference TRBV7-6 and TRBJ2-3 for the parts outside the CDR3, the full variable domain is GAGVSQSPRYKVTKRGQDVALRCDPISGHVSLYWYRQALGQGPEFLTYFNYEAQQDKSGLPNDRFSAERPEGSISTLTIQRTEQRDSAMYRCASSLRQGFIADTQYFGPGTRLTVL.